This T cell receptor (beta chain) was recorded in a study of CXCR3-negative and CXCR3-positive naive CD8 T cells. CDR3 size: 14 residues. Germline loops: CDR1 SGHVS, CDR2 FNYEAQ. Study-level results: Researchers report that CXCR3-positive naive cells carry more hydrophobic TRB CDR3s than CXCR3-negative naive cells. Naive subsets displayed similar surface CD5, and TCR strength was inferred from TRB CDR3 properties.

The libraries of TRB cDNA were constructed through 5' RACE using UMI labels. TCRdb derives one entry per CDR3 protein from the 5' RACE reads, leaving out DNA. This sample lists about 98,000 distinct CDR3 sequences; its ten largest clones have less than 1.1%. For this clonotype: Its cognate antigen is unknown.

Sequencing used naive CXCR3+ CD8+ T cells from blood. Regarding subset: CD45RO-CCR7+CD27+CD95- naive CD8+ T cells expressing CXCR3 (TNR3+). The clonotype originates from a human donor in good health. Some clones in this sample may be carry-over from other donors' samples. The chain uses TRBV7-6 and TRBJ2-7. CDR3 sequence: CASSSSGLSYEQYF.